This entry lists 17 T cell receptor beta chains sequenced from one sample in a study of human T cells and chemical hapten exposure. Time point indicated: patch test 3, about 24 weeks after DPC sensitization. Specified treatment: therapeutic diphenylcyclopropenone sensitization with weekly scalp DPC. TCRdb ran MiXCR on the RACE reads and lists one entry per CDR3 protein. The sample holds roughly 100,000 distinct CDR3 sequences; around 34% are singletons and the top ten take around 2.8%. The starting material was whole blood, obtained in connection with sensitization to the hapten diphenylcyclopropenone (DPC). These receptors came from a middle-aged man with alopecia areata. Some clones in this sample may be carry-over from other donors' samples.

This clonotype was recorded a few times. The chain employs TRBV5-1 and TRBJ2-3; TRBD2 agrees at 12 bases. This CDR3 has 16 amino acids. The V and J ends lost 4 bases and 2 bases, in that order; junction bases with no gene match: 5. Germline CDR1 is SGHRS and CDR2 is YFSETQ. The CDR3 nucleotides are TGCGCCAGCAGCCCCGGACTAGCGGGAAACACAGATACGCAGTATTTT. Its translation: CASSPGLAGNTDTQYF.

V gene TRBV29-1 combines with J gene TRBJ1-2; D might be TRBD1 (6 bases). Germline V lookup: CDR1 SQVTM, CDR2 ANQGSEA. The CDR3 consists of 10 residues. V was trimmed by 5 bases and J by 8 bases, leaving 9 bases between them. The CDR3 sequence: CSVLGQGYTF. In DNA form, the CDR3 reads TGCAGCGTTCTGGGACAAGGCTACACCTTC.

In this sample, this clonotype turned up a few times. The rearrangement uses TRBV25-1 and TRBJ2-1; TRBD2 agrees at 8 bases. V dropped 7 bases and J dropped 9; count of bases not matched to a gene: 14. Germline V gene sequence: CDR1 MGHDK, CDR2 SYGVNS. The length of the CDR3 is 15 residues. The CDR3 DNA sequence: TGTGCCAGCAATCGAGCGGGAGCCACATTCCCTGAGCAGTTCTTC. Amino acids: CASNRAGATFPEQFF.

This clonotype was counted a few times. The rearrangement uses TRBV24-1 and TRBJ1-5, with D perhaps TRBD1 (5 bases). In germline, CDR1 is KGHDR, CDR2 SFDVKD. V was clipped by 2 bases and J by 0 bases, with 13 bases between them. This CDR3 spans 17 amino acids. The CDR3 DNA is TGTGCCACCAGTGATTCCCGAAGACAGACTAGCAATCAGCCCCAGCATTTT. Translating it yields CATSDSRRQTSNQPQHF.

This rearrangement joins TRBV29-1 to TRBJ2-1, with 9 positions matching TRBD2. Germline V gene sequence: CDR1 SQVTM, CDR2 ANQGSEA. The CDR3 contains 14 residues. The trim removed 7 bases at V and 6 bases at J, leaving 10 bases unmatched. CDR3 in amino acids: CSAKTSGVTNEQFF. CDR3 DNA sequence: TGCAGCGCCAAGACTAGCGGAGTCACCAATGAGCAGTTCTTC.

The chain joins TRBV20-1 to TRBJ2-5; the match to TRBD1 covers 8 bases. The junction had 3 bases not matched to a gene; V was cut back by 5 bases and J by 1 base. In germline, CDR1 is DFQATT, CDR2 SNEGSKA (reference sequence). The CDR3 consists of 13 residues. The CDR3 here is CSAPTGAQETQYF. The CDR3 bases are TGCAGTGCTCCGACAGGGGCCCAAGAGACCCAGTACTTC.

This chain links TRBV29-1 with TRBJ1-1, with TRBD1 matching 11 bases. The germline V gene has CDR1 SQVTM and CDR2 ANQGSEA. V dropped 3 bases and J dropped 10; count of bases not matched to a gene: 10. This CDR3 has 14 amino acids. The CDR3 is CSVEDRGLLGGAFF. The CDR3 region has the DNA TGCAGCGTTGAGGACAGGGGGCTACTCGGTGGAGCTTTCTTT.

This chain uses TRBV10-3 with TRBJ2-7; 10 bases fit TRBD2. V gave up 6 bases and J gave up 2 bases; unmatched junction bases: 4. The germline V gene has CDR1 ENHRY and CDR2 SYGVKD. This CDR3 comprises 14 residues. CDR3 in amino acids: CAIRTSGAAYEQYF. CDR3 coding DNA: TGTGCCATCAGAACTAGCGGGGCCGCCTACGAGCAGTACTTC.

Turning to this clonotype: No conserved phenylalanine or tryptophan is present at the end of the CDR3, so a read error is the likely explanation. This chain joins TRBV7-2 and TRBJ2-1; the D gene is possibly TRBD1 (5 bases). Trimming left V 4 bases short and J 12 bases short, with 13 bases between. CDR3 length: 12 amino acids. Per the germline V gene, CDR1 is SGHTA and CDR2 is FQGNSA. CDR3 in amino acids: CASSSGPPGQFL. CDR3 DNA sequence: TGTGCCAGCAGCTCAGGGCCCCCCGGGCAGTTCCTC.

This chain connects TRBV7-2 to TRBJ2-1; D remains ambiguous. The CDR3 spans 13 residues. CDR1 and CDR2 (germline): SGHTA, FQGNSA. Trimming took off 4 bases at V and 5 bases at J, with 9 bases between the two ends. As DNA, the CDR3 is TGTGCCAGCAGCTCCACACCCGACAATGAGCAGTTCTTC. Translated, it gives CASSSTPDNEQFF.

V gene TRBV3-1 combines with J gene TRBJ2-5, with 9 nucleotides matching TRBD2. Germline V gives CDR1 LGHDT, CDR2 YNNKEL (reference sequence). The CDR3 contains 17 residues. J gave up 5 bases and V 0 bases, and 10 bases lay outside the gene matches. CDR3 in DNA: TGTGCCAGCAGCCAAGAAGGGAGGAGCGGGAGGTTGGAGACCCAGTACTTC. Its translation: CASSQEGRSGRLETQYF.

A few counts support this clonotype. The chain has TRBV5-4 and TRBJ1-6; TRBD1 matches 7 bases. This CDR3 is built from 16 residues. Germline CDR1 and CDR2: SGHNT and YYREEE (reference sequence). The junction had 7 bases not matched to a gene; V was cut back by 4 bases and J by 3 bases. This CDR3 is CASSTGDSRYNSPLHF. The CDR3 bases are TGTGCCAGCAGCACTGGGGACAGCCGCTATAATTCACCCCTCCACTTT.

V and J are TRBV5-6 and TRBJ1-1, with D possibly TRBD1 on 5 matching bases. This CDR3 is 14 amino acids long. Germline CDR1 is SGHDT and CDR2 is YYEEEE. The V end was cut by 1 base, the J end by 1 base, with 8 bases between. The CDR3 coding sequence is TGTGCCAGCAGCTTGAAGGGGCCGAACACTGAAGCTTTCTTT. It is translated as CASSLKGPNTEAFF. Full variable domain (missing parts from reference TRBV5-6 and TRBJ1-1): DAGVTQSPTHLIKTRGQQVTLRCSPKSGHDTVSWYQQALGQGPQFIFQYYEEEERQRGNFPDRFSGHQFPNYSSELNVNALLLGDSALYLCASSLKGPNTEAFFGQGTRLTVV.

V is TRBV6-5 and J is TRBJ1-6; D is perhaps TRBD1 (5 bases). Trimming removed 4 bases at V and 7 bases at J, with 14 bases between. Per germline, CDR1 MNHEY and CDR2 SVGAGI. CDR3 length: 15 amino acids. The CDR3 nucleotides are TGTGCCAGCAGTTCTCTCGGGGAGGGGAATTCACCCCTCCACTTT. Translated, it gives CASSSLGEGNSPLHF.

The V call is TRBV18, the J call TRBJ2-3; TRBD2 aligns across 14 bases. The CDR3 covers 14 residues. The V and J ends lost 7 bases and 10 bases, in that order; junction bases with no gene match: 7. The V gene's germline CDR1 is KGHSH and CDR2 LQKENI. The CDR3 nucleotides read TGTGCCAGCTTCGCGGGACTAGCGGGAGTCGCGCAGTATTTT. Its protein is CASFAGLAGVAQYF. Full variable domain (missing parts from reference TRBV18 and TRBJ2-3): NAGVMQNPRHLVRRRGQEARLRCSPMKGHSHVYWYRQLPEEGLKFMVYLQKENIIDESGMPKERFSAEFPKEGPSILRIQQVVRGDSAAYFCASFAGLAGVAQYFGPGTRLTVL.

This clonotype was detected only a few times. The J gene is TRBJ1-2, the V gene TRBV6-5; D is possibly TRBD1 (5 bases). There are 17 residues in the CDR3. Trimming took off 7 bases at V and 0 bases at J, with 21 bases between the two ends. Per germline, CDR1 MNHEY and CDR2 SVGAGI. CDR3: CASTGTRQGGSNYGYTF. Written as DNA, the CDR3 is TGTGCCAGCACTGGGACGCGCCAAGGAGGGTCTAACTATGGCTACACCTTC.

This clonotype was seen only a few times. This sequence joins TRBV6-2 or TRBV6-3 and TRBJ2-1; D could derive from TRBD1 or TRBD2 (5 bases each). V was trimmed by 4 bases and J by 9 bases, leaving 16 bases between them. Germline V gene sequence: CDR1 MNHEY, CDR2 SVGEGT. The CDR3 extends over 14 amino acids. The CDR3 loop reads CASSLWGSRGEQFF. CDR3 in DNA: TGTGCCAGCAGTTTATGGGGGAGTCGGGGTGAGCAGTTCTTC.